This TCR beta chain originates from a study of cytomegalovirus exposure and HLA in healthy donors. This CDR3 spans 15 amino acids. Per the germline V gene, CDR1 is SGHTA and CDR2 is FQGNSA. The V and J ends lost 5 bases and 3 bases, in that order; junction bases with no gene match: 9. Primers for the PCR totalled 60 Vbeta and 13 Jbeta. Libraries were prepared by immunoSEQ multiplex PCR; TCRdb keeps only in-frame clonotypes and omits some of them. The sample contains more than 250,000 clones, roughly 90% of which appear only once. The chain uses TRBV7-2 and TRBJ2-7, with 8 nucleotides matching TRBD2. Sequencing input: PBMCs. The sequence was obtained from a woman under 30 in good health and CMV-seronegative. The CDR3 nucleotides are TGTGCCAGCAGCCGTCCGAGGGCGGGGGGCTACGAGCAGTACTTC. This encodes CASSRPRAGGYEQYF.